This entry features one T cell receptor beta chain sequence. Here immunoSEQ multiplex PCR was the method, and the copy in TCRdb shows in-frame clones only, minus some. The table shows 50,000 to 65,000 clones, with just under 85% occurring only once. This specimen comes from a study of radiotherapy plus CTLA-4 blockade in lung cancer. Trimming took off 4 bases at V and 6 bases at J, with 7 bases between the two ends. This CDR3 is 11 amino acids long. Germline CDR1 is SGHDT and CDR2 is YYEEEE. The sequence derives from a human donor with non-small cell lung cancer whose response to radiotherapy plus ipilimumab could not be evaluated. The chain joins TRBV5-6 to TRBJ1-2; no clear D. Source: peripheral blood, taken from a patient treated with radiotherapy plus ipilimumab. The CDR3 sequence is CASSGGDGYTF. CDR3 nucleotide sequence: TGTGCCAGCAGCGGCGGGGATGGCTACACCTTC.